The 30 T cell receptor beta chains presented below share a single source sample, sequenced in a study of CD8 T cells in Susac syndrome. An input of roughly 0.5 to 1 ug of RNA was subjected to reverse transcription using random hexamers. TCRdb fed the immunoSEQ multiplex PCR reads into MiXCR, producing one record per CDR3 protein. Of tens of thousands of distinct CDR3 sequences detected, about 95% appear once; the ten largest clones hold 0.3%. Sequenced material: CD4+ T cells from PBMCs. Every receptor here comes from a human donor with Susac syndrome.

This clonotype was picked up one time. This chain connects TRBV30 to TRBJ1-5, with 11 bases identical to TRBD1. CDR1 and CDR2 (germline): GTSNPN, SVGIG (reference sequence). V trimming: 1 base; J trimming: 4 bases; junction bases outside the gene matches: 3. This CDR3 is 15 amino acids long. The CDR3 spells CAWSGGQGGNQPQHF. In DNA, the CDR3 is TGTGCCTGGAGTGGGGGACAGGGGGGGAATCAGCCCCAGCATTTT.

The CDR3 coding sequence is TGTGCCAGCAGCCAAGCTAAGGCCTATGGCTACACCTTC. It specifies CASSQAKAYGYTF. V and J are TRBV14 and TRBJ1-2, with D hard to call. V lost 1 base and J lost 4, with 7 bases in between. The germline gives CDR1 SGHDN, CDR2 FVKESK. The CDR3 contains 13 residues.

V gene TRBV12-3 or TRBV12-4 combines with J gene TRBJ2-5; 9 nucleotides agree with TRBD2. The junction had 7 bases not matched to a gene; V was cut back by 0 bases and J by 2 bases. The CDR3 is 17 residues long. CDR3 bases: TGTGCCAGCAGTTTAGCGCCGGTAGCGGGAGTACAAGAGACCCAGTACTTC. It codes for CASSLAPVAGVQETQYF.

V gene TRBV24-1 combines with J gene TRBJ2-5; a weak D match, TRBD2 (6 bases). Trimming removed 4 bases from V and 5 bases from J, with 16 bases in between. Germline CDR1 reads KGHDR; CDR2 reads SFDVKD. The CDR3 spans 15 residues. CDR3 in amino acids: CATSEHSNSGETQYF. Written as DNA, the CDR3 is TGTGCCACCAGTGAGCATAGTAATAGCGGCGAGACCCAGTACTTC.

This sequence joins TRBV5-1 and TRBJ2-5; possible D gene TRBD1, 6 bases. CDR1 and CDR2 from the germline V gene are SGHRS and YFSETQ. V was cut by 4 bases and J by 1 base, with 8 bases left in between. The CDR3 runs to 13 residues. CDR3 loop: CASSRDTQETQYF. The CDR3 DNA reads as TGCGCCAGCAGCCGGGACACCCAAGAGACCCAGTACTTC.

A single count supports this clonotype. The chain links TRBV7-9 to TRBJ2-2, with D possibly matching TRBD2 (6 bases). The CDR3 is 15 residues long. Germline CDR1 and CDR2: SEHNR and FQNEAQ (reference sequence). V was cut by 8 bases and J by 5 bases, with 18 bases left in between. This chain's CDR3 is CASVSEEGRTGELFF. DNA for the CDR3: TGTGCCAGCGTCTCTGAGGAGGGCCGGACCGGGGAGCTGTTTTTT.

The chain has TRBV20-1 and TRBJ2-6; D gene uncertain. V was clipped by 5 bases and J by 4 bases, with 9 bases between them. Germline CDR1 and CDR2: DFQATT and SNEGSKA (reference sequence). This CDR3 has 13 amino acids. CDR3 DNA sequence: TGCAGTGCTTCAAGGTCCGGGGCCAACGTCCTGACTTTC. Encoded protein: CSASRSGANVLTF.

The J gene is TRBJ2-2, the V gene TRBV29-1, with TRBD2 as a possible D gene (5 bases). CDR3 length equals 13 residues. CDR1 is SQVTM and CDR2 is ANQGSEA in the germline V gene. The ends were cut back, 3 bases at V and 4 bases at J, with 9 bases in the middle. CDR3 amino acids: CSVDEGGTGELFF. The CDR3 coding sequence is TGCAGCGTTGATGAGGGCGGCACCGGGGAGCTGTTTTTT.

The chain recombines TRBV11-2 with TRBJ1-2; D is undetermined. Germline assignment: CDR1 SGHAT and CDR2 FQNNGV. The CDR3 totals 12 residues. Trimming shortened V by 3 bases and J by 8 bases, and 10 bases separated the two germline ends. CDR3 nucleotide sequence: TGTGCCAGCAGCTTGGATGCCGGAGGCTACACCTTC. Its protein is CASSLDAGGYTF.

V and J are TRBV9 and TRBJ1-5; D ambiguous. CDR1 and CDR2 from the germline V gene are SGDLS and YYNGEE. This CDR3 has 15 residues. V dropped 3 bases and J dropped 7 bases, with 17 bases sitting between them. The CDR3 sequence is CASSAFGVAGQPQHF. DNA for the CDR3: TGTGCCAGCAGCGCTTTTGGAGTAGCCGGGCAGCCCCAGCATTTT.

V usage is TRBV20-1 and J usage is TRBJ1-3, with D possibly matching TRBD1 (5 bases). Trimming shortened V by 5 bases and J by 0 bases, and 14 bases separated the two germline ends. Germline V gives CDR1 DFQATT, CDR2 SNEGSKA (reference sequence). This CDR3 is built from 15 residues. CDR3: CSARDRQISGNTIYF. The CDR3 nucleotides read TGCAGTGCTCGTGACAGACAGATCTCTGGAAACACCATATATTTT.

The rearrangement uses TRBV29-1 and TRBJ1-4; D not resolved. V was shortened by 3 bases and J by 7 bases, with 9 bases between the two germline ends. The CDR3 has 12 amino acids. The V gene's germline CDR1 is SQVTM and CDR2 ANQGSEA. The CDR3 DNA reads as TGCAGCGTTGATAAAGGGAGTGAAAAACTGTTTTTT. It is translated as CSVDKGSEKLFF.

Only a few counts were recorded for this clonotype. This chain joins TRBV12-3 or TRBV12-4 and TRBJ2-6; D unclear. V shed 2 bases and J shed 1 base, with 0 bases lying between them. CDR3 length equals 13 residues. The CDR3 DNA reads as TGTGCCAGCAGTTTATCTGGGGCCAACGTCCTGACTTTC. It is translated as CASSLSGANVLTF.

A few counts support this clonotype. The junction shows a germline mismatch at one end, possibly a read error. V and J are TRBV5-1 and TRBJ1-6, with a tentative D call TRBD1 (6 bases). Germline CDR1 and CDR2: SGHRS and YFSETQ. CDR3 length equals 15 residues. The CDR3 loop reads CASSLQGSYNSPLHF. The CDR3 nucleotides are TGCGCCAGCAGCTTACAGGGATCCTATAATTCACCCCTCCATTTT.

The V and J genes are TRBV20-1 and TRBJ1-2; weak D call: TRBD1 (5 bases). CDR1 is DFQATT and CDR2 is SNEGSKA in the germline V gene (reference sequence). Deletions cut 0 bases from V and 8 bases from J, with 19 bases between. The CDR3 covers 15 residues. The CDR3 bases are TGCAGTGCTAGAGATTTTCAGGGCACCGATTGGGGCTACACCTTC. As protein: CSARDFQGTDWGYTF.

The genes are TRBV7-2 and TRBJ2-1; possible D gene TRBD1, 6 bases. V dropped 0 bases and J dropped 3 bases, with 12 bases sitting between them. Germline loops: CDR1 SGHTA, CDR2 FQGNSA. The CDR3 length is 16 residues. The CDR3 protein is CASSLAVGTNYNEQFF. DNA for the CDR3: TGTGCCAGCAGCTTAGCCGTGGGGACAAACTACAATGAGCAGTTCTTC.

V usage is TRBV9 and J usage is TRBJ2-7; TRBD1 matches 9 bases. Germline trimming cut 0 bases from V and 5 bases from J; bases unmatched to any gene: 6. Germline assignment: CDR1 SGDLS and CDR2 YYNGEE. This CDR3 spans 15 amino acids. The CDR3 loop reads CASSVGHRGQNEQYF. In DNA, the CDR3 is TGTGCCAGCAGCGTAGGGCACAGGGGGCAAAACGAGCAGTACTTC. Supplemented by reference TRBV9 and TRBJ2-7, the full variable domain reads DSGVTQTPKHLITATGQRVTLRCSPRSGDLSVYWYQQSLDQGLQFLIQYYNGEERAKGNILERFSAQQFPDLHSELNLSSLELGDSALYFCASSVGHRGQNEQYFGPGTRLTVT.

The V call is TRBV28, the J call TRBJ2-3; D is ambiguous. Germline values: CDR1 MDHEN, CDR2 SYDVKM. The V end lost 1 base, the J end lost 0 bases, and 11 bases lay between the germline ends. The CDR3 consists of 16 residues. DNA for the CDR3: TGTGCCAGCAGTTTATCGATGGGCAGTAGCACAGATACGCAGTATTTT. Protein product: CASSLSMGSSTDTQYF.

The gene calls are TRBV11-2 and TRBJ1-5, with unresolved D. The CDR3 runs 13 residues. The germline CDR1 and CDR2 sequences are SGHAT and FQNNGV. With 5 bases removed from V and 2 bases from J, the gap between germline ends came to 7 bases. CDR3 bases: TGTGCCAGCAGCCAAGAGGGCAATCAGCCCCAGCATTTT. Translated: CASSQEGNQPQHF. Combining the CDR3 with reference TRBV11-2 and TRBJ1-5 gives the whole variable domain EAGVAQSPRYKIIEKRQSVAFWCNPISGHATLYWYQQILGQGPKLLIQFQNNGVVDDSQLPKDRFSAERLKGVDSTLKIQPAKLEDSAVYLCASSQEGNQPQHFGDGTRLSIL.

V gene TRBV20-1 combines with J gene TRBJ1-5; D might be TRBD1 (5 bases). The germline gives CDR1 DFQATT, CDR2 SNEGSKA (reference sequence). This CDR3 is 13 amino acids long. Trimming removed 5 bases from V and 2 bases from J, with 10 bases in between. CDR3 nucleotide sequence: TGCAGTGCTTTCAGGGCGGGCAATCAGCCCCAGCATTTT. Protein product: CSAFRAGNQPQHF.

The chain couples TRBV5-1 to TRBJ2-5; 7 bases line up with TRBD1. J gave up 2 bases and V 5 bases, and 9 bases lay outside the gene matches. There are 15 residues in the CDR3. From germline, CDR1 is SGHRS and CDR2 YFSETQ. This CDR3 reads CASRLRGPDQETQYF. For the CDR3, the DNA is TGCGCCAGCAGATTGAGGGGGCCGGATCAAGAGACCCAGTACTTC.

The chain's CDR3 is CSAITWSNTEAFF. In nucleotides, the CDR3 is TGCAGTGCTATAACATGGAGTAACACTGAAGCTTTCTTT. The rearrangement joins TRBV20-1 to TRBJ1-1; D is undetermined. This CDR3 is built from 13 residues. Trimming removed 4 bases at V and 2 bases at J, with 11 bases between. The germline V gene encodes CDR1 DFQATT and CDR2 SNEGSKA (reference sequence).

The chain carries TRBV20-1 and TRBJ1-5, with no clear D. Between the trimmed V and J ends, which lost 5 bases and 0 bases, there was a span of 17 bases. CDR3 size: 16 residues. Per the germline V gene, CDR1 is DFQATT and CDR2 is SNEGSKA (reference sequence). The CDR3 bases are TGCAGTGCTCCCATATCGAATATCAATAGCAATCAGCCCCAGCATTTT. It translates to CSAPISNINSNQPQHF.

This chain links TRBV14 with TRBJ2-2; tentatively, D is TRBD2 (5 bases). Germline values: CDR1 SGHDN, CDR2 FVKESK. CDR3 length equals 14 residues. Trimming took off 2 bases at V and 5 bases at J, with 9 bases between the two ends. In DNA, the CDR3 is TGTGCCAGCAGCCAAAGAAGCGGAACCGGGGAGCTGTTTTTT. This encodes CASSQRSGTGELFF.

The chain recombines TRBV7-8 with TRBJ1-2; 8 positions agree with TRBD1. J gave up 2 bases and V 2 bases, and 4 bases lay outside the gene matches. The V gene's germline CDR1 is SGHVS and CDR2 FQNEAQ. This CDR3 has 15 residues. The CDR3 loop is CASSLLRTGNYGYTF. The CDR3 DNA reads TGTGCCAGCAGCTTATTGAGGACAGGGAACTATGGCTACACCTTC.

J is TRBJ2-5 and V is TRBV5-1, with no clear D. Germline V gene data show CDR1 as SGHRS and CDR2 as YFSETQ. V gave up 5 bases and J gave up 5 bases, with 13 bases separating them. This CDR3 contains 13 residues. Here the CDR3 reads CASRLWIGETQYF. In nucleotides, the CDR3 is TGCGCCAGCAGATTGTGGATCGGGGAGACCCAGTACTTC.

This clonotype showed up just once. V is TRBV5-1 and J is TRBJ2-5, with a weak D call TRBD2 (6 bases). V lost 4 bases and J 5 bases, leaving 15 bases between the germline ends. CDR1 SGHRS and CDR2 YFSETQ come from the germline V gene. The CDR3 runs 14 residues. The CDR3 sequence: CASSPSTSRETQYF. For the CDR3, the DNA is TGCGCCAGCAGCCCGTCGACTAGTCGGGAGACCCAGTACTTC.

The chain links TRBV20-1 to TRBJ1-1; D unresolved. V was clipped by 6 bases and J by 3 bases, with 11 bases between them. CDR1 and CDR2 (germline): DFQATT, SNEGSKA (reference sequence). This CDR3 comprises 12 residues. CDR3 amino acids: CSANRWDTEAFF. CDR3 bases: TGCAGTGCCAACCGGTGGGACACTGAAGCTTTCTTT.

J is TRBJ2-6 and V is TRBV20-1, with D tentatively TRBD2 (6 bases). This CDR3 is built from 14 residues. The germline V gene has CDR1 DFQATT and CDR2 SNEGSKA (reference sequence). V lost 4 bases and J lost 9, with 16 bases in between. CDR3 nucleotides: TGCAGTGCTACGTCCGGGACTTTCCGCAACGTCCTGACTTTC. Its translation: CSATSGTFRNVLTF.

The rearrangement joins TRBV30 to TRBJ2-1; D gene ambiguous. The CDR3 runs 14 residues. CDR1 and CDR2 (germline): GTSNPN, SVGIG (reference sequence). Trimming cost V 4 bases and J 2 bases, with 12 bases left between them. CDR3 residues: CAWTPGDAYNEQFF. The DNA of the CDR3 is TGTGCCTGGACGCCGGGCGATGCCTACAATGAGCAGTTCTTC.